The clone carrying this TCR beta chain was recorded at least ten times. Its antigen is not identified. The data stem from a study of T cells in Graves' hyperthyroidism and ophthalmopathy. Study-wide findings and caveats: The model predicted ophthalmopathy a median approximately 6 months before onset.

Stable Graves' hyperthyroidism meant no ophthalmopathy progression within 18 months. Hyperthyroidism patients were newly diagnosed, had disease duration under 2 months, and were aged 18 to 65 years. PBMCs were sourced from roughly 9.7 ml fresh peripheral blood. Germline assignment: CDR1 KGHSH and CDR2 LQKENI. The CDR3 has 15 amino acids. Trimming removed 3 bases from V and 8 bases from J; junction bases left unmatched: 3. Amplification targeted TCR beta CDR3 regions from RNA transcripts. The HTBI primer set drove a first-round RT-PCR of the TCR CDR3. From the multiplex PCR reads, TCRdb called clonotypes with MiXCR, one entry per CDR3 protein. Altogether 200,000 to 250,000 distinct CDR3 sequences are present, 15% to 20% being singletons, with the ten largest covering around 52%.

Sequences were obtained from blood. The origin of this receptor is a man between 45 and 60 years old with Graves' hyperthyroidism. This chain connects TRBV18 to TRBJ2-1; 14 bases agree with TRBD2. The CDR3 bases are TGTGCCAGCTCACCGGGACTAGCGGGAGTTGATGAGCAGTTCTTC. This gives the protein CASSPGLAGVDEQFF. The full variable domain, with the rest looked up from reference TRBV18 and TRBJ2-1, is NAGVMQNPRHLVRRRGQEARLRCSPMKGHSHVYWYRQLPEEGLKFMVYLQKENIIDESGMPKERFSAEFPKEGPSILRIQQVVRGDSAAYFCASSPGLAGVDEQFFGPGTRLTVL.